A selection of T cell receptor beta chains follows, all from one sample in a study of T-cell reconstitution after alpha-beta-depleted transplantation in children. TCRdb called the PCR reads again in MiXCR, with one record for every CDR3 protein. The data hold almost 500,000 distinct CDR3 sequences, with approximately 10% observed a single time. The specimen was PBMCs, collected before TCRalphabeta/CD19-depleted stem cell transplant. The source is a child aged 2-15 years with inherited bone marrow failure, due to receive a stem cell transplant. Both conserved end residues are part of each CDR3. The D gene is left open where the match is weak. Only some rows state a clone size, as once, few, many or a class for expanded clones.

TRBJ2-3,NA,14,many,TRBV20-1,TGCAGTGCTAGTGGGCTAGACGTCGGGGATACGCAGTATTTT,CSASGLDVGDTQYF
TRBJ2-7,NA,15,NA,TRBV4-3,TGCGCCAGCAGCCAAGGGGGGGCTTATTCCTACGAGCAGTACTTC,CASSQGGAYSYEQYF
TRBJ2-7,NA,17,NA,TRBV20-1,TGCAGTGCTAGAGATTTCGCCAGTCCGACGGGGTCTTACGAGCAGTACTTC,CSARDFASPTGSYEQYF
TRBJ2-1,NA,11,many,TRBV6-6,TGTGCCAGCAGTCAAACTCCCGAGCAGTTCTTC,CASSQTPEQFF
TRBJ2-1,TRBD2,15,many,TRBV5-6,TGTGCCAGCAGCTTGGCAACTAGCGAGAACAATGAGCAGTTCTTC,CASSLATSENNEQFF
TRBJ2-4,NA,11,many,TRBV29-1,TGCAGCGTTGCAATGGGGAACATTCAGTACTTC,CSVAMGNIQYF
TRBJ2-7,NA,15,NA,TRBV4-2,TGTGCCAGCAGCCAAGTCACACAGGGAACCTACGAGCAGTACTTC,CASSQVTQGTYEQYF
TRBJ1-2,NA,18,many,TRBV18,TGTGCCAGCTCACCGGCCACACTAAAAACCAGGGGACCCTATGGCTACACCTTC,CASSPATLKTRGPYGYTF
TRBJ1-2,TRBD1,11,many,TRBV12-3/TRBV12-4,TGTGCCAGCAGTTTACAGGGGGCTTACACCTTC,CASSLQGAYTF
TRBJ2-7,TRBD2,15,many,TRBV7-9,TGTGCCAGCAGCTCTAGCGGCAGGCCGAACTACGAGCAGTACTTC,CASSSSGRPNYEQYF
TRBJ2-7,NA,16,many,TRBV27,TGTGCCAGCAGTTCCCACATGAGACGTCCTGCTTATGAGCAGTACTTC,CASSSHMRRPAYEQYF
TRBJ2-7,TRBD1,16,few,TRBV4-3,TGCGCCAGCAGCCAAGACGAAACAGGGGGCAGCTACGAGCAGTACTTC,CASSQDETGGSYEQYF
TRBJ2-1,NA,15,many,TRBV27,TGTGCCAGCAGTTTAGTCCGTGTACTGTACAATGAGCAGTTCTTC,CASSLVRVLYNEQFF
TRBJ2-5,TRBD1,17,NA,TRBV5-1,TGCGCCAGCAGCTTATTCCGGGACAGGGGCGTCGGGGAGACCCAGTACTTC,CASSLFRDRGVGETQYF
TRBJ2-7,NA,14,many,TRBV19,TGTGCCAGTACAGCCAGCCATGGGGCCTACGAGCAGTACTTC,CASTASHGAYEQYF
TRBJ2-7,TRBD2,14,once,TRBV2,TGTGCCAGCAGCCCCAGCTGGGGGGGCTACGAGCAGTACTTC,CASSPSWGGYEQYF
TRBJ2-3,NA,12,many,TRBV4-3,TGCGCCAGCAGCCCAGGAAGAGATACGCAGTATTTT,CASSPGRDTQYF
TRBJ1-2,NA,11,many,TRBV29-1,TGCAGCGCCCTAACCCCGAGTGGCTACACCTTC,CSALTPSGYTF
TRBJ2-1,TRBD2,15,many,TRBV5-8,TGTGCCAGCAGCTTTGACGGGACTAGGTCCAATGAGCAGTTCTTC,CASSFDGTRSNEQFF
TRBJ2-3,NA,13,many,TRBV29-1,TGCAGCGCTGTAGCGGACTCCACAGATACGCAGTATTTT,CSAVADSTDTQYF
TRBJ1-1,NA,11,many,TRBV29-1,TGCAGCGTTGCAGGGGACACTGAAGCTTTCTTT,CSVAGDTEAFF
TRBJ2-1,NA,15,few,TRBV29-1,TGCAGCGTTGAAGAGACGGCCCTCCCCAGCGATGAGCAGTTCTTC,CSVEETALPSDEQFF
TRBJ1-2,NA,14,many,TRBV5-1,TGCGCCAGCAGCTTGGACGGAGTAGACTATGGCTACACCTTC,CASSLDGVDYGYTF
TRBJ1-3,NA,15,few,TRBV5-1,TGCGCCAGCAGCCAATTGACAGCGGCTGGAAACACCATATATTTT,CASSQLTAAGNTIYF
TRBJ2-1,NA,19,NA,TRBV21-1,TGTGCCAGCAGCGTAACTAGCAGAGGGGTAAGGGGACCCTACAATGAGCAGTTCTTC,CASSVTSRGVRGPYNEQFF
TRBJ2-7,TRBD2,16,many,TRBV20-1,TGCAGTGCTGCCAAGCGGGGACTTCAATATTCCTACGAGCAGTACTTC,CSAAKRGLQYSYEQYF
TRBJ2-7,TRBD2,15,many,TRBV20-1,TGCAGTGCTAGAGATACAGTAGCGGGAGTTGTAGAGCAGTACTTC,CSARDTVAGVVEQYF
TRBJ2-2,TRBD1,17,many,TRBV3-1,TGTGCCAGCAGCCAAGCAAGCGGGACAGGGGGTACCGGGGAGCTGTTTTTT,CASSQASGTGGTGELFF
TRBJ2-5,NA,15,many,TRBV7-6,TGTGCCAGCAGCTTAGGCGGACCAGGTCAAGAGACCCAGTACTTC,CASSLGGPGQETQYF
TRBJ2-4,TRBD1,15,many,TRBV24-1,TGTGCCACCAGTGATTTCCGGGACAGGGGGAACATTCAGTACTTC,CATSDFRDRGNIQYF
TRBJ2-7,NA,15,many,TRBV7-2,TGTGCCAGCAGCTTAGTGCGTGGCCCCGTCTACGAGCAGTACTTC,CASSLVRGPVYEQYF
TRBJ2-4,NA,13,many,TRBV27,TGTGCCAGCAGTTTACAGAATGAAAACATTCAGTACTTC,CASSLQNENIQYF
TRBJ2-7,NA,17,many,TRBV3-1,TGTGCCAGCAGTCCAATTCTGCACGGGACGCTCGCCTACGAGCAGTACTTC,CASSPILHGTLAYEQYF